Presented here are 15 T cell receptor beta chains from one specimen sequenced in a study of identical twins. Each CDR3 protein gets one entry after TCRdb re-called the 5' RACE reads with MiXCR. Among 15,000 to 20,000 distinct CDR3 sequences listed, roughly 70% were seen once. The sequenced sample was memory (CD45RO+) T cells sorted from blood. All receptors come from a young woman in good health. This table probably holds off-target reads from a library built for another chain.

This clonotype was detected only once. This rearrangement joins TRBV19 to TRBJ2-2; 10 bases are a match to TRBD2. CDR3 size: 19 residues. Germline CDR1 and CDR2: LNHDA and SQIVND (reference sequence). The junction had 16 bases not matched to a gene; V was cut back by 5 bases and J by 4 bases. The DNA for the CDR3 is TGTGCCAGTAGTCCCCTCAAGCGGGAGGGCCTGAAACCCACCGGGGAGCTGTTTTTT. Its protein is CASSPLKREGLKPTGELFF.

The CDR3 nucleotides read TGTGCCAGCAGCTTAGCGCTACGTGATTACAATGAGCAGTTCTTC. This translates into CASSLALRDYNEQFF. The chain is built from TRBV7-9 and TRBJ2-1, with D unclear. Germline CDR1 is SEHNR and CDR2 is FQNEAQ (reference sequence). The CDR3 spans 15 residues. Deletions cut 0 bases from V and 4 bases from J, with 10 bases between.

This clonotype was observed a single time. The chain couples TRBV10-3 to TRBJ2-7; 11 bases fit TRBD2. Germline V gene lookup returns CDR1 ENHRY and CDR2 SYGVKD. The junction had 6 bases not matched to a gene; V was cut back by 6 bases and J by 5 bases. The CDR3 sequence is 14 residues long. CDR3 protein: CAISAGTSGDEQYF. The DNA of the CDR3 is TGTGCCATCAGCGCCGGGACTAGCGGCGACGAGCAGTACTTC.

This clonotype was detected once. The chain joins TRBV25-1 to TRBJ2-1; D is uncertain. This CDR3 spans 14 amino acids. Germline values: CDR1 MGHDK, CDR2 SYGVNS. V shed 0 bases and J shed 6 bases, with 9 bases lying between them. Written as DNA, the CDR3 is TGTGCCAGCAGTGAATATAAGGGAAGCAATGAGCAGTTCTTC. As protein: CASSEYKGSNEQFF.

The rearrangement links TRBV20-1 to TRBJ2-7; TRBD2 aligns across 9 bases. CDR1 is DFQATT and CDR2 is SNEGSKA in the germline V gene (reference sequence). CDR3 length: 13 amino acids. V lost 3 bases, J lost 4 bases, and 4 bases stayed unmatched. CDR3 DNA sequence: TGCAGTGCTAGCTCCAGCGGGAGGTACGAGCAGTACTTC. This translates into CSASSSGRYEQYF.

The chain uses TRBV7-9 and TRBJ2-1, with D unclear. The germline V gene encodes CDR1 SEHNR and CDR2 FQNEAQ (reference sequence). The CDR3 length is 14 residues. The V gene lost 2 bases and the J gene lost 10 bases, with 15 bases spanning the gap. CDR3 loop: CASSLMRWPYEQFF. The CDR3 nucleotides read TGTGCCAGCAGCTTAATGCGGTGGCCCTACGAGCAGTTCTTC.

This clonotype occurred once. The chain links TRBV6-2 or TRBV6-3 to TRBJ2-6; 7 nucleotides agree with TRBD1. Trimming at V came to 6 bases and at J to 0 bases, leaving 5 bases not matched to a gene. This CDR3 spans 16 amino acids. Looked up from germline, CDR1 is MNHEY and CDR2 is SVGEGT. CDR3 sequence reads: CASSKQGYSGANVLTF. The CDR3 DNA reads TGTGCCAGCAGCAAACAGGGGTACTCTGGGGCCAACGTCCTGACTTTC.

CDR3 sequence: CASSRLAGLGHNEQFF. The CDR3 nucleotides are TGTGCCAGCAGCCGCTTAGCGGGATTAGGCCACAATGAGCAGTTCTTC. The chain has TRBV14 and TRBJ2-1; 8 nucleotides align to TRBD2. The CDR3 consists of 16 residues. From germline, CDR1 is SGHDN and CDR2 FVKESK. V shed 4 bases and J 5 bases; nucleotides not matched to a gene: 10.

This chain uses TRBV6-1 with TRBJ2-1; maybe TRBD2 (6 bases). CDR3 length equals 15 residues. CDR1 is MNHNS and CDR2 is SASEGT in the germline V gene. The V end was cut by 7 bases, the J end by 8 bases, with 21 bases between. The CDR3 spells CASTDGGDSAHEQFF. Written as DNA, the CDR3 is TGTGCCAGCACCGACGGCGGGGACTCAGCCCATGAGCAGTTCTTC.

This chain joins TRBV12-3 or TRBV12-4 and TRBJ2-1; TRBD2 matches 13 bases. V gave up 4 bases and J gave up 6 bases; unmatched junction bases: 9. This CDR3 is built from 17 residues. In DNA, the CDR3 is TGTGCCAGCAGTTCCGGACTAGCGGGAGCCCGTACCAATGAGCAGTTCTTC. It encodes CASSSGLAGARTNEQFF.

This chain links TRBV20-1 with TRBJ2-1; the match to TRBD2 covers 8 bases. Germline V gene lookup returns CDR1 DFQATT and CDR2 SNEGSKA (reference sequence). The CDR3 is 13 residues long. V lost 6 bases and J lost 7; bases outside the gene matches: 8. The CDR3 DNA reads TGCAGTGCGCCAGCGGGAGTTGGTAATGAGCAGTTCTTC. It specifies CSAPAGVGNEQFF.

This clonotype was observed a single time. This chain uses TRBV19 with TRBJ2-5, with no clear D. CDR3 length equals 14 residues. V lost 5 bases, J lost 5 bases, and 15 bases lay in between. CDR1 is LNHDA, CDR2 SQIVND, per germline (reference sequence). CDR3 sequence reads: CASSRSSVRETQYF. The DNA of the CDR3 is TGTGCCAGTAGTCGTTCGTCGGTTCGGGAGACCCAGTACTTC.

The chain combines TRBV29-1 with TRBJ2-3; TRBD1 agrees at 7 bases. The length of the CDR3 is 14 residues. The V and J ends lost 4 bases and 1 base, in that order; junction bases with no gene match: 5. Germline V gives CDR1 SQVTM, CDR2 ANQGSEA. The chain's CDR3 is CSVAGGSGTDTQYF. The CDR3 DNA reads as TGCAGCGTTGCAGGGGGTTCTGGCACAGATACGCAGTATTTT.

This chain connects TRBV11-3 to TRBJ2-1; 7 bases match TRBD1. The CDR3 is 13 residues long. CDR1 SGHNT and CDR2 YENEEA come from the germline V gene. Trimming took 0 bases from V and 9 from J; bases not matched to a gene: 2. CDR3 sequence (DNA): TGTGCCAGCAGCTTAGATAGGACAGGTGAGCAGTTCTTC. Translation gives CASSLDRTGEQFF.

The chain couples TRBV6-4 to TRBJ1-5; D is perhaps TRBD1 (5 bases). The CDR3 contains 14 residues. Trimming stripped 7 bases from V and 0 bases from J, with 10 bases between. In germline, CDR1 is MRHNA, CDR2 SNTAGT. The CDR3 reads CASTRGHSNQPQHF. CDR3 DNA: TGTGCCAGCACGAGGGGTCATAGCAATCAGCCCCAGCATTTT.